This TCR beta chain was identified during a study of shared clonotypes between healthy human individuals. Background on the study: Three plates were used per donor for CD4 naive, three for CD4 memory, two for CD8 naive and one for CD8 memory. Study-level findings and limits: Naive subsets usually exceeded memory subsets in estimated richness.

The V end lost 6 bases, the J end lost 2 bases, and 10 bases lay between the germline ends. Germline assignment: CDR1 KGHSH and CDR2 LQKENI. CDR3 length equals 14 residues. Assay runs were performed at deep level. Data came from immunoSEQ multiplex PCR; TCRdb stores just in-frame clones and leaves some out. The data show 2,500,000 or so clones, approximately 93% seen once. As to this clone: Its antigen is as yet unknown.

The clonotype was recovered from a man younger than 35 in good health. Some clones in this sample may be carry-over from other donors' samples. Input material: naive CD4+ T cells from PBMCs. Subset indicated: CD45RA+ positively selected. The V gene is TRBV18, the J gene TRBJ2-2; tentatively, D is TRBD2 (5 bases). The CDR3 region has the DNA TGTGCCAGCTCCCGCCCGGGAAACACCGGGGAGCTGTTTTTT. Translated, it gives CASSRPGNTGELFF.